Below are 22 T cell receptor beta chains sequenced from a single sample in a study of neurological immune-mediated disorders. One entry per CDR3 protein results from TCRdb running MiXCR on the 5' RACE reads. The sample holds tens of thousands of distinct CDR3 sequences; just over 2.5% are singletons and the top ten take 0.95% to 1.3%. Material: PBMCs. The receptors originated from a woman aged 25 to 39 with multiple sclerosis.

This clonotype was counted at least ten times. This rearrangement joins TRBV12-3 or TRBV12-4 to TRBJ1-2; D is perhaps TRBD1 (5 bases). V lost 6 bases, J lost 7 bases, and 18 bases lay in between. The CDR3 is made up of 14 amino acids. This CDR3 reads CASRPGGAVLGYTF. The DNA of the CDR3 is TGTGCCAGCAGGCCGGGTGGGGCAGTTCTTGGCTACACCTTC.

This clonotype was recorded at least ten times. The genes are TRBV7-2 and TRBJ2-7, with 7 positions matching TRBD2. Trimming took 5 bases from V and 0 from J; bases not matched to a gene: 10. The CDR3 has 16 residues. Germline CDR1 and CDR2: SGHTA and FQGNSA. CDR3 residues: CASSAPSGGSSYEQYF. The DNA of the CDR3 is TGTGCCAGCAGCGCCCCTAGCGGTGGAAGCTCCTACGAGCAGTACTTC.

There are many counts of this clonotype. The V and J genes are TRBV12-3 or TRBV12-4 and TRBJ2-6; D is unresolved. The CDR3 runs 15 residues. Trimming stripped 3 bases from V and 0 bases from J, with 6 bases between. The DNA of the CDR3 is TGTGCCAGCAGTTTTCGAAGCTCTGGGGCCAACGTCCTGACTTTC. Amino acid sequence: CASSFRSSGANVLTF.

This clonotype was recorded at least ten times. V usage is TRBV9 and J usage is TRBJ2-2; D is unresolved. The CDR3 runs 14 residues. Per the germline V gene, CDR1 is SGDLS and CDR2 is YYNGEE. Trimming removed 0 bases at V and 3 bases at J, with 6 bases between. CDR3 bases: TGTGCCAGCAGCGTAGAACCACACACCGGGGAGCTGTTTTTT. Translated: CASSVEPHTGELFF.

This clonotype was observed at least ten times. This chain connects TRBV7-9 to TRBJ2-7; no clear D gene. Deletions cut 6 bases from V and 3 bases from J, with 6 bases between. The germline gives CDR1 SEHNR, CDR2 FQNEAQ (reference sequence). The CDR3 consists of 11 residues. The CDR3 protein is CASSSNYEQYF. CDR3 coding DNA: TGTGCCAGCAGTTCAAACTACGAGCAGTACTTC.

This clonotype has at least ten counts. The rearrangement joins TRBV28 to TRBJ2-5; perhaps TRBD2 as D (6 bases). Trimming stripped 6 bases from V and 4 bases from J, with 18 bases between. CDR1 MDHEN and CDR2 SYDVKM come from the germline V gene. This CDR3 region has 15 residues. The CDR3 region has the DNA TGTGCCAGCAGCCCTAGCGAACTACTGAGAGAGACCCAGTACTTC. It translates to CASSPSELLRETQYF.

This clonotype showed up many times. V usage is TRBV21-1 and J usage is TRBJ2-5; the D call of TRBD2 is as the table states it, not checked on the DNA. TRBV21-1 constitutes a pseudogene. The CDR3 has 11 residues. The CDR3 is CASPGGETQYF. The CDR3 DNA reads TGTGCCAGCCCCGGAGGGGAGACCCAGTACTTC.

The sample holds many counts of this clonotype. V is TRBV7-2 and J is TRBJ2-3, with unresolved D. Germline CDR1 reads SGHTA; CDR2 reads FQGNSA. Trimming pared 4 bases from V and 6 bases from J, leaving 11 bases between. The CDR3 length is 13 residues. CDR3 protein: CASSSSGFDTQYF. The CDR3 nucleotides are TGTGCCAGCAGCTCCTCCGGCTTCGATACGCAGTATTTT.

This clonotype has a count of ten or more. The V call is TRBV5-1, the J call TRBJ2-1; no reliable D call. Trimming pared 2 bases from V and 9 bases from J, leaving 6 bases between. The CDR3 is 11 amino acids. Germline V gene data show CDR1 as SGHRS and CDR2 as YFSETQ. The CDR3 DNA reads as TGCGCCAGCAGCTTCAACGGTGAGCAGTTCTTC. Its translation: CASSFNGEQFF.

This clonotype was seen many times. The chain recombines TRBV10-2 with TRBJ1-1; D unresolved. V lost 8 bases and J 5 bases, leaving 6 bases between the germline ends. The CDR3 is 10 residues long. From germline, CDR1 is WSHSY and CDR2 SAAADI. The CDR3 DNA is TGCGCCAGCCGGGAAACTGAAGCTTTCTTT. Its protein product is CASRETEAFF.

The sample holds many counts of this clonotype. This chain joins TRBV15 and TRBJ2-7, with a tentative D call TRBD1 (6 bases). The CDR3 totals 14 residues. Trimming removed 0 bases from V and 5 bases from J, with 11 bases in between. CDR1 is LNHNV and CDR2 is YYDKDF in the germline V gene (reference sequence). This CDR3 is CATSREGGGHEQYF. CDR3 bases: TGTGCCACCAGCAGAGAAGGGGGTGGTCACGAGCAGTACTTC.

This clonotype was counted many times. The chain combines TRBV28 with TRBJ2-1; 7 bases are a match to TRBD1. After removal of 7 bases from V and 9 bases from J, the junction contained 12 bases not matched to a gene. The CDR3 is 14 residues long. Germline CDR1 and CDR2: MDHEN and SYDVKM. The CDR3 is CASKLTGPLLEQFF. Written as DNA, the CDR3 is TGTGCCAGCAAACTGACAGGGCCGCTCCTTGAGCAGTTCTTC.

In its sample, this clonotype was seen many times. This sequence joins TRBV28 and TRBJ2-3; no firm D call. The CDR3 totals 16 residues. The V end was cut by 0 bases, the J end by 0 bases, with 10 bases between. Germline-derived CDR1 and CDR2 are MDHEN and SYDVKM. In DNA, the CDR3 is TGTGCCAGCAGTTTATGGACCGGACCTAGCACAGATACGCAGTATTTT. This encodes CASSLWTGPSTDTQYF.

This clonotype has ten or more counts. This chain uses TRBV2 with TRBJ2-1; D is unclear. There are 15 residues in the CDR3. V was clipped by 4 bases and J by 5 bases, with 15 bases between them. CDR1 is SNHLY and CDR2 is FYNNEI in the germline V gene. The CDR3 sequence is CASSAKRHQDNEQFF. CDR3 nucleotides: TGTGCCAGCAGTGCAAAGAGACACCAGGACAATGAGCAGTTCTTC. Full variable domain (outside the CDR3, taken from reference TRBV2 and TRBJ2-1): EPEVTQTPSHQVTQMGQEVILRCVPISNHLYFYWYRQILGQKVEFLVSFYNNEISEKSEIFDDQFSVERPDGSNFTLKIRSTKLEDSAMYFCASSAKRHQDNEQFFGPGTRLTVL.

This clonotype was recorded at least ten times. The rearrangement links TRBV7-2 to TRBJ2-7, with D possibly matching TRBD1 (6 bases). Germline assignment: CDR1 SGHTA and CDR2 FQGNSA. The length of the CDR3 is 15 residues. Trimming took off 5 bases at V and 2 bases at J, with 16 bases between the two ends. The CDR3 DNA sequence: TGTGCCAGCAGCGAAGTGTCAGGACAGACCTACGAGCAGTACTTC. Its translation is CASSEVSGQTYEQYF.

The sample holds many counts of this clonotype. This chain joins TRBV5-1 and TRBJ2-1; D unresolved. The CDR3 runs to 16 residues. V was pared by 1 base and J by 8 bases, with 19 bases between. Germline V gene data show CDR1 as SGHRS and CDR2 as YFSETQ. CDR3 in amino acids: CASSLIQETLAYEQFF. CDR3 DNA: TGCGCCAGCAGCTTGATCCAGGAGACTCTGGCCTATGAGCAGTTCTTC.

This clonotype was seen many times. The DNA of the CDR3 is TGTGCCATCAGTGAGGCAGGGGAAGTCGAGCAGTACTTC. Protein sequence: CAISEAGEVEQYF. The chain recombines TRBV10-3 with TRBJ2-7; the D gene is possibly TRBD1 (6 bases). V was pared by 2 bases and J by 6 bases, with 11 bases between. Per germline, CDR1 ENHRY and CDR2 SYGVKD. This CDR3 has 13 amino acids.

This clonotype was seen many times. This chain uses TRBV18 with TRBJ2-4; D remains ambiguous. CDR3 length equals 14 residues. Germline CDR1 and CDR2: KGHSH and LQKENI. V was clipped by 0 bases and J by 3 bases, with 6 bases between them. The DNA of the CDR3 is TGTGCCAGCTCACCACCGATGGGCAAAAACATTCAGTACTTC. Encoded protein: CASSPPMGKNIQYF. Using reference TRBV18 and TRBJ2-4 for the parts outside the CDR3, the full variable domain is NAGVMQNPRHLVRRRGQEARLRCSPMKGHSHVYWYRQLPEEGLKFMVYLQKENIIDESGMPKERFSAEFPKEGPSILRIQQVVRGDSAAYFCASSPPMGKNIQYFGAGTRLSVL.

By proportion, this clonotype is medium-sized. The chain is built from TRBV15 and TRBJ1-6; 9 bases are shared with TRBD1. This CDR3 is 15 amino acids long. Germline V CDR1 and CDR2: LNHNV, YYDKDF (reference sequence). Trimming took 1 base from V and 9 from J; bases not matched to a gene: 4. This CDR3 reads CATSRGDRDASPLHF. CDR3 nucleotides: TGTGCCACCAGCAGAGGGGACAGGGACGCTTCACCCCTCCACTTT.

This clonotype was detected ten times or more. This sequence joins TRBV7-8 and TRBJ1-1, with D tentatively TRBD1 (5 bases). Germline CDR1 and CDR2: SGHVS and FQNEAQ. CDR3 length: 15 residues. Trimming stripped 1 base from V and 3 bases from J, with 12 bases between. Here the CDR3 DNA reads TGTGCCAGCAGCTTAGGGGAGGGGAGGGACACTGAAGCTTTCTTT. Its translation: CASSLGEGRDTEAFF.

This clonotype was counted at least ten times. The V and J genes are TRBV7-8 and TRBJ2-1; D uncertain. This CDR3 is built from 15 residues. V lost 4 bases and J 0 bases, leaving 10 bases between the germline ends. Germline-derived CDR1 and CDR2 are SGHVS and FQNEAQ. The CDR3 DNA is TGTGCCAGCAGCTCCCAATATAGCTCCTACAATGAGCAGTTCTTC. This codes for CASSSQYSSYNEQFF.

This clonotype was observed at least ten times. The chain recombines TRBV15 with TRBJ2-1; 13 bases agree with TRBD2. CDR3 length: 17 residues. The V and J ends lost 3 bases and 7 bases, in that order; junction bases with no gene match: 9. The germline V gene encodes CDR1 LNHNV and CDR2 YYDKDF (reference sequence). CDR3 sequence (DNA): TGTGCCACCAGCAGCGGGACTAGCGGGACGAGGTCAAATGAGCAGTTCTTC. This codes for CATSSGTSGTRSNEQFF.